One and the same sample provided the 32 T cell receptor beta chains below, sequenced in a study of T cells in women clearing cervical HPV infection. Some clones are missing from TCRdb's copy, which holds only in-frame ones; the method was immunoSEQ multiplex PCR. The table lists tens of thousands of clones, with 6.5% to 8.5% in the top ten. The material sequenced was blood buffy coat. These receptor sequences come from a woman aged 18 to 75 with a cervical HPV16 infection that either progressed to CIN3+ or cleared (not recorded which).

With regard to this clone: Read coverage stops 3 residues before the CDR3 terminus; the germline J gene supplies the remainder. The chain combines TRBV18 with TRBJ2-1, with 9 nucleotides matching TRBD1. CDR3 length: 13 residues. Germline CDR1 is KGHSH and CDR2 is LQKENI. Germline trimming cut 1 base from V and 8 bases from J; bases unmatched to any gene: 0. The sequenced part of the CDR3 DNA is TGTGCCAGCTCACCACGACAGGGGGATGAG. Translated, it gives CASSPRQGDE. The CDR3 as a whole reads CASSPRQGDEQFF.

As regards this clone: The CDR3 end is not reached by the read, which stops 3 residues before it; the germline J gene fills it in. The rearrangement uses TRBV20-1 and TRBJ2-3; tentatively, D is TRBD1 (6 bases). Germline CDR1 DFQATT, CDR2 SNEGSKA (reference sequence). The V and J ends lost 5 bases and 1 base respectively, with 10 bases between them. The CDR3 is made up of 13 amino acids. The CDR3 loop is CSAHRAGTDTQYF. The DNA read from the CDR3 is TGCAGTGCTCACAGGGCTGGCACAGATACG.

Regarding this clone: The CDR3 is cut off 3 residues early in the read; its end comes from the germline J gene. V usage is TRBV19 and J usage is TRBJ1-5; D call uncertain. Germline values: CDR1 LNHDA, CDR2 SQIVND (reference sequence). Trimming took off 5 bases at V and 4 bases at J, with 9 bases between the two ends. CDR3 length equals 13 residues. This CDR3 is CASSRLLNQPQHF. The sequenced CDR3 bases are TGTGCCAGTAGTCGACTCCTGAATCAGCCC.

Notes on this clone: From the germline J gene comes the end of the CDR3, since the read stops 3 residues before it. The chain couples TRBV28 to TRBJ2-2; 7 nucleotides align to TRBD2. Germline V gene sequence: CDR1 MDHEN, CDR2 SYDVKM. J was trimmed by 4 bases and V by 8 bases; bases with no gene match: 10. This CDR3 contains 15 residues. The CDR3 protein is CASPCPAGITGELFF. The DNA read from the CDR3 is TGTGCCAGCCCGTGTCCAGCGGGAATCACCGGGGAG.

About this clone: With the read ending 3 residues before the CDR3 end, the germline J gene is used to fill in that end. The chain links TRBV30 to TRBJ2-5, with 12 bases fitting TRBD1. CDR3 size: 13 residues. Germline CDR1 reads GTSNPN; CDR2 reads SVGIG (reference sequence). Germline trimming cut 3 bases from V and 7 bases from J; bases unmatched to any gene: 3. The CDR3 sequence: CAWRGQGAWTQYF. Incomplete CDR3 DNA: TGTGCCTGGAGGGGACAGGGGGCTTGGACC.

Remarks on this clone: The missing CDR3 end, 3 residues past where the read stops, is filled in from the germline J gene. The chain couples TRBV18 to TRBJ2-7; the D gene is possibly TRBD2 (5 bases). CDR1 KGHSH and CDR2 LQKENI come from the germline V gene. Trimming left V 1 base short and J 4 bases short, with 8 bases between. The CDR3 spans 13 residues. CDR3 in amino acids: CASSPRRAYEQYF. The DNA read from the CDR3 is TGTGCCAGCTCACCACGGCGGGCGTACGAG. The variable domain in full, completed from reference TRBV18 and TRBJ2-7, reads NAGVMQNPRHLVRRRGQEARLRCSPMKGHSHVYWYRQLPEEGLKFMVYLQKENIIDESGMPKERFSAEFPKEGPSILRIQQVVRGDSAAYFCASSPRRAYEQYFGPGTRLTVT.

For this clone: The missing CDR3 end, 3 residues past where the read stops, is filled in from the germline J gene. This chain uses TRBV20-1 with TRBJ1-2; D ambiguous. CDR1 is DFQATT and CDR2 is SNEGSKA in the germline V gene (reference sequence). CDR3 length: 11 residues. Trimming removed 6 bases from V and 4 bases from J, with 9 bases in between. CDR3 sequence: CSAKQTYGYTF. The covered CDR3 bases are TGCAGTGCCAAACAGACCTATGGC.

Incomplete CDR3 DNA: TGCAGTGCTAGAGATCAGGGCAAGTACTCTGGGGCCAACGTC. This encodes CSARDQGKYSGANV. The whole CDR3 protein reads CSARDQGKYSGANVLTF. The J gene is TRBJ2-6, the V gene TRBV20-1, with D maybe TRBD1 (5 bases). The DNA ends 3 residues before the CDR3 does, and the rest of the CDR3 is filled in from the germline J gene. CDR3 size: 17 residues. Germline loops: CDR1 DFQATT, CDR2 SNEGSKA (reference sequence). The V and J ends lost 0 bases and 0 bases respectively, with 12 bases between them.

Note on this clone: Read sequence stops 3 residues before the CDR3 end, and the germline J gene provides the missing end. The chain has TRBV29-1 and TRBJ1-2; D gene unclear. CDR3 length equals 11 residues. Germline V gene data show CDR1 as SQVTM and CDR2 as ANQGSEA. The CDR3 here is CSVTLTGDYTF. The CDR3 DNA, read in part, is TGCAGCGTAACCTTAACGGGTGAC.

The CDR3 here is CASSEDGTLNEKLFF. Partial CDR3 DNA: TGTGCCAGCAGTGAAGATGGGACACTTAATGAAAAA. This chain connects TRBV6-1 to TRBJ1-4, with D possibly TRBD1 on 6 matching bases. The read halts 3 residues ahead of the CDR3 end, with the missing end drawn from the germline J gene. The CDR3 is 15 amino acids. Deletions cut 1 base from V and 4 bases from J, with 10 bases between. Germline values: CDR1 MNHNS, CDR2 SASEGT.

Comment on this clone: The read finishes 3 residues shy of the CDR3 end, and the germline J gene is used to complete it. V is TRBV5-1 and J is TRBJ2-3; D is ambiguous. CDR1 SGHRS and CDR2 YFSETQ come from the germline V gene. The CDR3 is 16 residues long. CDR3 sequence reads: CASSLALSRIQETQYF. Partial CDR3 DNA: TGCGCCAGCAGCTTGGCCCTTTCGCGGATCCAAGAGACG.

With respect to this clone: The DNA ends 3 residues before the CDR3 does, and the rest of the CDR3 is filled in from the germline J gene. The chain employs TRBV20-1 and TRBJ2-7; 8 bases fit TRBD2. The V and J ends lost 6 bases and 3 bases, in that order; junction bases with no gene match: 7. The CDR3 has 13 amino acids. Germline V lookup: CDR1 DFQATT, CDR2 SNEGSKA (reference sequence). The CDR3 protein is CSAPSGRNYEQYF. The CDR3 DNA, read in part, is TGCAGTGCCCCGAGCGGGAGAAACTACGAG.

Concerning this clone: The CDR3 end is not reached by the read, which stops 3 residues before it; the germline J gene fills it in. The chain carries TRBV6-1 and TRBJ2-4; TRBD2 matches 7 bases. This CDR3 contains 15 residues. Per the germline V gene, CDR1 is MNHNS and CDR2 is SASEGT. CDR3 DNA (partial): TGTGCCAGCAGTGAATGGGGGGAGGGGAACTATGGT. Protein product: CASSEWGEGNYG. The CDR3, in full, reads CASSEWGEGNYGQYF.

Turning to this clone: The read terminates 3 residues ahead of where the CDR3 ends, so the germline J gene completes it. V usage is TRBV5-4 and J usage is TRBJ1-1; no definite D call. Between the trimmed V and J ends, which lost 3 bases and 3 bases, there was a span of 9 bases. The CDR3 has 13 residues. The germline V gene has CDR1 SGHNT and CDR2 YYREEE (reference sequence). The covered CDR3 bases are TGTGCCAGCAGCTCTCCCCGGGACACTGAA. Amino acid sequence: CASSSPRDTE. The CDR3 in its entirety is CASSSPRDTEAFF.

Concerning this clone: Coverage ceases 3 residues before the CDR3 finishes, and the germline J gene fills in the end. V is TRBV7-2 and J is TRBJ2-3; unclear D gene. The CDR3 is 14 amino acids. Per germline, CDR1 SGHTA and CDR2 FQGNSA. The CDR3 region is CASSLAGYNQPQYF. The sequenced CDR3 bases are TGTGCCAGCAGCTTAGCCGGGTATAATCAGCCG. Combining the CDR3 with reference TRBV7-2 and TRBJ2-3 gives the whole variable domain GAGVSQSPSNKVTEKGKDVELRCDPISGHTALYWYRQSLGQGLEFLIYFQGNSAPDKSGLPSDRFSAERTGGSVSTLTIQRTQQEDSAVYLCASSLAGYNQPQYFGPGTRLTVL.

A remark on this clone: The read comes to an end 3 residues before the CDR3 does, leaving the germline J gene to fill in the end. V is TRBV11-2 and J is TRBJ2-1; 13 positions agree with TRBD2. From germline, CDR1 is SGHAT and CDR2 FQNNGV. The V and J ends lost 5 bases and 8 bases, in that order; junction bases with no gene match: 6. The length of the CDR3 is 15 residues. CDR3 residues: CASSRTSGGGYEQFF. The CDR3 DNA, read in part, is TGTGCCAGCAGCCGGACTAGCGGGGGAGGCTATGAG. Filled out from reference TRBV11-2 and TRBJ2-1, the complete variable domain reads EAGVAQSPRYKIIEKRQSVAFWCNPISGHATLYWYQQILGQGPKLLIQFQNNGVVDDSQLPKDRFSAERLKGVDSTLKIQPAKLEDSAVYLCASSRTSGGGYEQFFGPGTRLTVL.

Comment on this clone: Sequencing ends 3 residues short of the CDR3 end; the germline J gene provides the rest. The J gene is TRBJ2-4, the V gene TRBV2; 8 bases are a match to TRBD1. The germline V gene has CDR1 SNHLY and CDR2 FYNNEI. The CDR3 extends over 13 amino acids. The CDR3 reads CASSPQGEDGQYF. CDR3 DNA, as far as it was read: TGTGCCAGCAGCCCACAGGGGGAGGATGGT.

Worth noting for this clone: The sequence runs out 3 residues before the end of the CDR3; the remainder is reconstructed from the germline J gene. The V call is TRBV9, the J call TRBJ2-1; perhaps TRBD2 as D (6 bases). V lost 6 bases, J lost 9 bases, and 13 bases lay in between. Germline CDR1 reads SGDLS; CDR2 reads YYNGEE. The CDR3 extends over 12 amino acids. CDR3: CASNRQEGEQFF. The covered CDR3 bases are TGTGCCAGCAATCGTCAGGAGGGTGAG.

With respect to this clone: The CDR3 goes on 3 residues after the read ends, and that part is filled in from the germline J gene. The chain joins TRBV5-1 to TRBJ1-1; the D gene is possibly TRBD1 (5 bases). Germline loops: CDR1 SGHRS, CDR2 YFSETQ. The CDR3 contains 15 residues. V was cut by 1 base and J by 5 bases, with 15 bases left in between. The CDR3: CASSLSPAGNTEAFF. The covered CDR3 bases are TGCGCCAGCAGCTTGTCACCGGCAGGGAATACTGAA.

As regards this clone: Sequencing ends 3 residues short of the CDR3 end; the germline J gene provides the rest. This chain joins TRBV6-2 or TRBV6-3 and TRBJ1-5, with D hard to call. V was cut by 6 bases and J by 0 bases, with 12 bases left in between. This CDR3 has 15 amino acids. Germline V gene lookup returns CDR1 MNHEY and CDR2 SVGEGT. The sequenced part of the CDR3 DNA is TGTGCCAGCAGCTCACTTGAGCGTAGCAATCAGCCC. Translated: CASSSLERSNQP. The entire CDR3 sequence reads CASSSLERSNQPQHF.

CDR3 bases read: TGTGCCAGTAGTCTTGGACTAGCGGGAGTAGGGGGAACCAAAAACATC. Protein sequence: CASSLGLAGVGGTKNI. The entire CDR3 reads CASSLGLAGVGGTKNIYTF. The chain couples TRBV19 to TRBJ1-2; TRBD1 might be the D (6 bases). The read ends 3 residues shy of where the CDR3 ends; the end is completed using the germline J gene. The CDR3 extends over 19 amino acids. The germline V gene has CDR1 LNHDA and CDR2 SQIVND (reference sequence).

As concerns this clone: The read ends 3 residues before the CDR3 terminus; that terminus is restored from the germline J gene. The chain couples TRBV5-1 to TRBJ1-1; 10 bases align to TRBD1. After removal of 7 bases from V and 2 bases from J, the junction contained 8 bases not matched to a gene. The CDR3 runs 15 residues. In germline, CDR1 is SGHRS, CDR2 YFSETQ. CDR3 DNA (partial): TGCGCCAGCTCCCGGGACAGGGGCCTTAACACTGAA. Amino acids: CASSRDRGLNTE. The CDR3, in full, reads CASSRDRGLNTEAFF.

In regard to this clone: The CDR3 goes on 3 residues after the read ends, and that part is filled in from the germline J gene. The chain has TRBV20-1 and TRBJ2-3; 8 bases are shared with TRBD1. Germline V gene lookup returns CDR1 DFQATT and CDR2 SNEGSKA (reference sequence). CDR3 length: 16 amino acids. The DNA read from the CDR3 is TGCAGTGCTAGAGAGATAGGGACAGGCGAGCATCAGCCG. Protein sequence: CSAREIGTGEHQP. The whole CDR3 protein reads CSAREIGTGEHQPQYF.

As concerns this clone: The CDR3 goes on 3 residues after the read ends, and that part is filled in from the germline J gene. The chain joins TRBV11-2 to TRBJ2-5; D unresolved. Germline V lookup: CDR1 SGHAT, CDR2 FQNNGV. This CDR3 spans 13 amino acids. The germline V and J ends were trimmed by 0 bases and 2 bases, with 4 bases remaining between them. The CDR3 sequence: CASSLDRQETQYF. The DNA read from the CDR3 is TGTGCCAGCAGCTTAGACAGACAAGAGACC.

Turning to this clone: The CDR3 end is not reached by the read, which stops 3 residues before it; the germline J gene fills it in. The same CDR3 also results from other DNA sequences found in this sample. The gene calls are TRBV29-1 and TRBJ1-3, with TRBD1 matching over 7 bases. The germline CDR1 and CDR2 sequences are SQVTM and ANQGSEA. Trimming at V came to 2 bases and at J to 0 bases, leaving 13 bases not matched to a gene. The CDR3 has 18 amino acids. The CDR3 bases that were read are TGCAGCGTTGAAACGAACCTCCGGGACAGAGGCTCTGGAAACACC. Protein sequence: CSVETNLRDRGSGNT. The full-length CDR3 reads as CSVETNLRDRGSGNTIYF. The entire variable domain, with the rest obtained from reference TRBV29-1 and TRBJ1-3, is as follows: SAVISQKPSRDICQRGTSLTIQCQVDSQVTMMFWYRQQPGQSLTLIATANQGSEATYESGFVIDKFPISRPNLTFSTLTVSNMSPEDSSIYLCSVETNLRDRGSGNTIYFGEGSWLTVV.

A remark on this clone: The CDR3 extends 3 residues past the end of the read, so its final part is completed from the germline J gene. The chain joins TRBV19 to TRBJ2-4, with D perhaps TRBD2 (6 bases). CDR1 is LNHDA, CDR2 SQIVND, per germline (reference sequence). The CDR3 sequence is 17 residues long. The CDR3 region is CASSIDLRGVGAYGQYF. The sequenced part of the CDR3 DNA is TGTGCCAGTAGTATAGATCTACGCGGGGTAGGGGCATATGGT. The whole variable domain, filled in from reference TRBV19 and TRBJ2-4, reads DGGITQSPKYLFRKEGQNVTLSCEQNLNHDAMYWYRQDPGQGLRLIYYSQIVNDFQKGDIAEGYSVSREKKESFPLTVTSAQKNPTAFYLCASSIDLRGVGAYGQYFGAGTRLSVL.

A note on this clone: The CDR3 end falls 3 residues outside the read, so it is completed with the germline J gene. The chain has TRBV11-2 and TRBJ2-7; 8 positions match TRBD2. This CDR3 is built from 15 residues. V was pared by 4 bases and J by 6 bases, with 11 bases of the junction left unmatched. Germline loops: CDR1 SGHAT, CDR2 FQNNGV. The CDR3 DNA, read in part, is TGTGCCAGCAGCTCGGGAACGGGAGGGGCCGGCGAG. Protein product: CASSSGTGGAGE. The full CDR3 is CASSSGTGGAGEQYF.

Notes on this clone: The sequenced fragment ends 3 residues before the CDR3 boundary, so the rest is inferred from the germline J gene. The chain couples TRBV2 to TRBJ2-5, with a possible D match to TRBD1 (5 bases). CDR3 length: 18 amino acids. V was pared by 8 bases and J by 0 bases, with 25 bases between. CDR1 and CDR2 (germline): SNHLY, FYNNEI. The CDR3 reads CASPTYLQAHEYQETQYF. The sequenced CDR3 bases are TGTGCCAGCCCTACTTACTTACAGGCCCACGAGTACCAAGAGACC.

To note about this clone: The junction shows a germline mismatch at one end, possibly a read error. Sequencing ends 3 residues short of the CDR3 end; the germline J gene provides the rest. The chain employs TRBV4-2 and TRBJ2-7; no clear D gene. The CDR3 runs to 15 residues. Germline V CDR1 and CDR2: LGHNA, YNFKEQ. The CDR3 sequence is CASSQERHTSYEQYF. The sequenced CDR3 bases are TGCGCCAGCAGCCAAGAACGTCACACCTCCTACGAG.

A note on this clone: The read ends 3 residues early relative to the CDR3; the germline J gene fills the gap. V and J are TRBV19 and TRBJ2-7, with 12 bases that match TRBD2. This CDR3 region has 16 residues. Germline trimming cut 0 bases from V and 6 bases from J; bases unmatched to any gene: 6. The germline CDR1 and CDR2 sequences are LNHDA and SQIVND (reference sequence). This CDR3 is CASSIEPGLAGSEQYF. Incomplete CDR3 DNA: TGTGCCAGTAGTATAGAACCGGGACTAGCGGGCTCCGAG.

With regard to this clone: The read falls 3 residues short of the CDR3 end, and the missing part is taken from the germline J gene. The chain recombines TRBV12-3 or TRBV12-4 with TRBJ2-2, with TRBD2 matching 7 bases. J lost 4 bases, V lost 5 bases, and 1 base had no gene match. CDR3 length: 13 residues. CDR3: CASSAGATGELFF. The covered CDR3 bases are TGTGCCAGCAGTGCGGGAGCCACCGGGGAG.

Details on this clone: The read ends 3 residues before the CDR3 terminus; that terminus is restored from the germline J gene. This chain connects TRBV28 to TRBJ1-5, with D possibly being TRBD1 (5 bases). CDR1 and CDR2 (germline): MDHEN, SYDVKM. V was cut by 2 bases and J by 7 bases, with 9 bases left in between. This CDR3 contains 13 residues. The chain's CDR3 is CASSLQGSQPQHF. CDR3 DNA, as far as it was read: TGTGCCAGCAGTTTACAGGGTTCGCAGCCC. Full variable domain (missing parts from reference TRBV28 and TRBJ1-5): DVKVTQSSRYLVKRTGEKVFLECVQDMDHENMFWYRQDPGLGLRLIYFSYDVKMKEKGDIPEGYSVSREKKERFSLILESASTNQTSMYLCASSLQGSQPQHFGDGTRLSIL.